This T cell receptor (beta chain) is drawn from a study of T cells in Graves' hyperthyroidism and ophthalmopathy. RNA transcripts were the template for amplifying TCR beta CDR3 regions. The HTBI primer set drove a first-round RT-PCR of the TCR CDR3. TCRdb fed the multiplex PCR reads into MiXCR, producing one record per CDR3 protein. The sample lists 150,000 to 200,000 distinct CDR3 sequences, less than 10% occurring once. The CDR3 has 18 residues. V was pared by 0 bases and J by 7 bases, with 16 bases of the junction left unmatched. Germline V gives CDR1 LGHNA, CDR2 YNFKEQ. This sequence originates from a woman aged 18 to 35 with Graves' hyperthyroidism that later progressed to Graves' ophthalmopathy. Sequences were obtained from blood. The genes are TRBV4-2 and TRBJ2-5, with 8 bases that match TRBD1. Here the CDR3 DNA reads TGTGCCAGCAGCCAAGATCTCCGGAGTGGACAGGGTTCGGGGACCCAGTACTTC. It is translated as CASSQDLRSGQGSGTQYF.